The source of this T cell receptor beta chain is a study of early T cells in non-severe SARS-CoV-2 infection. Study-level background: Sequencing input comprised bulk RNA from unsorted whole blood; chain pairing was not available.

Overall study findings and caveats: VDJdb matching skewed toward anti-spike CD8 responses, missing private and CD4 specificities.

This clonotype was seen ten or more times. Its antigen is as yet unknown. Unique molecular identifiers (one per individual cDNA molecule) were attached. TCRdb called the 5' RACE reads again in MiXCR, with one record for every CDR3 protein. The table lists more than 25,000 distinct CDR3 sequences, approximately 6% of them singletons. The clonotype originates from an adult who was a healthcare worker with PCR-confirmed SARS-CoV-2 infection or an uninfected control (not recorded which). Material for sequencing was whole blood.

The CDR3 sequence is CASSSHDGYTGELFF. The DNA of the CDR3 is TGTGCCAGCAGCTCACACGACGGATACACCGGGGAGCTGTTTTTT. The rearrangement uses TRBV6-6 and TRBJ2-2; D uncertain. With 6 bases removed from V and 3 bases from J, the gap between germline ends came to 14 bases. This CDR3 is 15 amino acids long. Germline CDR1 reads MNHNY; CDR2 reads SVGAGI (reference sequence).